Each of the 21 T cell receptor beta chains below was sequenced from the same sample in a study of blood T cell repertoires in COVID-19. TCRdb's table, derived via immunoSEQ multiplex PCR, lists solely in-frame clones and lacks some. This sample has 200,000 to 300,000 clones, with 83% found just once. Sequenced: PBMCs or T cells enriched from blood (not recorded which). The origin of the receptors is a woman aged 40 to 49 who had been exposed to COVID-19.

V gene TRBV27 combines with J gene TRBJ1-2; TRBD1 agrees at 7 bases. This CDR3 region has 15 residues. Germline CDR1 MNHEY, CDR2 SMNVEV (reference sequence). J lost 5 bases, V lost 5 bases, and 11 bases had no gene match. CDR3 sequence reads: CASSQSTGTAYGYTF. CDR3 sequence (DNA): TGTGCCAGCAGTCAGTCAACCGGGACAGCTTATGGCTACACCTTC.

This clone was seen more than once but under ten times. This CDR3 is also generated by other DNA sequences in the sample. The chain employs TRBV4-3 and TRBJ1-1; D ambiguous. There are 13 residues in the CDR3. Germline-derived CDR1 and CDR2 are LGHNA and YSLEER. The V gene lost 1 base and the J gene lost 1 base, with 4 bases spanning the gap. CDR3 bases: TGCGCCAGCAGCCAAGCGGGGAACACTGAAGCTTTCTTT. It codes for CASSQAGNTEAFF.

The chain couples TRBV14 to TRBJ2-1; 8 nucleotides line up with TRBD2. The germline V gene has CDR1 SGHDN and CDR2 FVKESK. V was clipped by 3 bases and J by 8 bases; unmatched bases: 9. The CDR3 loop spans 15 amino acids. The CDR3 DNA follows: TGTGCCAGCAGCCACATAGCGGGGACGGGCGATGAGCAGTTCTTC. It codes for CASSHIAGTGDEQFF.

This clone has more than one count but fewer than ten. The chain carries TRBV5-6 and TRBJ1-2; 7 bases agree with TRBD1. The V gene end was trimmed by 0 bases and the J gene end by 7 bases; junction bases not matched to a gene: 9. The CDR3 loop spans 15 amino acids. CDR1 and CDR2 (germline): SGHDT, YYEEEE. CDR3 sequence: CASSLVGRGIGGYTF. Here the CDR3 DNA reads TGTGCCAGCAGCTTGGTGGGCAGGGGGATCGGTGGCTACACCTTC.

In the case of this clone: The sample contains more than one DNA sequence encoding this CDR3. The chain joins TRBV18 to TRBJ2-6; D is uncertain. The CDR3 spans 15 residues. Germline V CDR1 and CDR2: KGHSH, LQKENI. V dropped 2 bases and J dropped 0 bases, with 5 bases sitting between them. The CDR3 DNA is TGTGCCAGCTCACCAGACATCTCTGGGGCCAACGTCCTGACTTTC. It yields the protein CASSPDISGANVLTF.

The V and J genes are TRBV7-2 and TRBJ1-2; TRBD1 agrees at 8 bases. The germline V gene has CDR1 SGHTA and CDR2 FQGNSA. Losses at the gene ends were 1 base for V and 4 bases for J; bases not matched to a gene: 5. The CDR3 consists of 15 residues. The DNA of the CDR3 is TGTGCCAGCAGCTTAGTGGCCGGGACAGGCTATGGCTACACCTTC. This sequence encodes CASSLVAGTGYGYTF.

J is TRBJ1-5 and V is TRBV27; the match to TRBD1 covers 9 bases. Germline CDR1 MNHEY, CDR2 SMNVEV (reference sequence). J was trimmed by 5 bases and V by 6 bases; bases with no gene match: 2. This CDR3 contains 13 residues. CDR3 in DNA: TGTGCCAGCAGCCGACAGGGGGATCAGCCCCAGCATTTT. It encodes CASSRQGDQPQHF.

This clone was counted a single time. The chain joins TRBV27 to TRBJ1-5; weak D call: TRBD1 (6 bases). Per the germline V gene, CDR1 is MNHEY and CDR2 is SMNVEV (reference sequence). The V end was cut by 5 bases, the J end by 5 bases, with 13 bases between. The CDR3 is 14 residues long. DNA for the CDR3: TGTGCCAGCAGTCCACAGGGTTACTATCAGCCCCAGCATTTT. This codes for CASSPQGYYQPQHF.

V is TRBV7-3 and J is TRBJ1-1; TRBD1 agrees at 9 bases. CDR1 is SGHTA, CDR2 FQGTGA, per germline. V gave up 5 bases and J gave up 3 bases; unmatched junction bases: 10. The CDR3 length is 16 residues. The DNA for the CDR3 is TGTGCCAGCAGCCCATCCCGGGACAGGGTGTACACTGAAGCTTTCTTT. Protein: CASSPSRDRVYTEAFF.

This clone was found once. The V call is TRBV25-1, the J call TRBJ2-5, with a tentative D call TRBD2 (6 bases). In germline, CDR1 is MGHDK, CDR2 SYGVNS. The CDR3 is 13 residues long. The V gene lost 4 bases and the J gene lost 4 bases, with 10 bases spanning the gap. The CDR3 loop reads CASSGLGLETQYF. For the CDR3, the DNA is TGTGCCAGCAGTGGTCTGGGACTAGAGACCCAGTACTTC.

The rearrangement uses TRBV6-5 and TRBJ2-3, with unresolved D. The CDR3 loop spans 13 amino acids. V shed 8 bases and J shed 4 bases, with 13 bases lying between them. Germline values: CDR1 MNHEY, CDR2 SVGAGI. In DNA form, the CDR3 reads TGTGCCAGCCATCAAAATCCGGCAGATACGCAGTATTTT. Residues: CASHQNPADTQYF.

The genes are TRBV4-2 and TRBJ1-1; no firm D call. This CDR3 contains 14 residues. The germline gives CDR1 LGHNA, CDR2 YNFKEQ. Between the trimmed V and J ends, which lost 2 bases and 4 bases, there was a span of 11 bases. CDR3 nucleotides: TGTGCCAGCAGCCAAATCCCGAGCGGCACTGAAGCTTTCTTT. It is translated as CASSQIPSGTEAFF.

This chain links TRBV2 with TRBJ1-3; 9 nucleotides line up with TRBD1. Trimming removed 2 bases from V and 1 base from J; junction bases left unmatched: 9. The CDR3 totals 18 residues. Germline V gene lookup returns CDR1 SNHLY and CDR2 FYNNEI. The DNA of the CDR3 is TGTGCCAGCAGTGAACAAGGACAGGGGCAGAGGTCTGGAAACACCATATATTTT. Translation: CASSEQGQGQRSGNTIYF.

The chain carries TRBV28 and TRBJ1-2, with D unclear. The V gene's germline CDR1 is MDHEN and CDR2 SYDVKM. This CDR3 comprises 12 residues. V gave up 3 bases and J gave up 5 bases, with 7 bases separating them. CDR3 protein: CASSFEEYGYTF. The CDR3 DNA reads TGTGCCAGCAGTTTCGAGGAATATGGCTACACCTTC.

V and J are TRBV6-5 and TRBJ2-7; 9 nucleotides align to TRBD1. Trimming took 4 bases from V and 5 from J; bases not matched to a gene: 3. Germline V CDR1 and CDR2: MNHEY, SVGAGI. This CDR3 comprises 13 residues. The CDR3 sequence is CASSWTGVNEQYF. DNA of the CDR3: TGTGCCAGCAGTTGGACAGGGGTGAACGAGCAGTACTTC.

The chain uses TRBV7-3 and TRBJ2-3, with TRBD1 matching over 9 bases. Unmatched junction bases numbered 7, after V lost 3 bases and J lost 3 bases. The CDR3 has 16 amino acids. Germline CDR1 is SGHTA and CDR2 is FQGTGA. CDR3 protein: CASSLGTGRLTDTQYF. The CDR3 bases are TGTGCCAGCAGCTTGGGGACAGGGAGGTTGACAGATACGCAGTATTTT.

This clone showed up just a few times. V and J are TRBV11-2 and TRBJ1-1; the D gene is possibly TRBD1 (5 bases). Germline assignment: CDR1 SGHAT and CDR2 FQNNGV. Trimming shortened V by 4 bases and J by 0 bases, and 15 bases separated the two germline ends. The CDR3 sequence is 16 residues long. The chain's CDR3 is CASSSDSTRMNTEAFF. The CDR3, as DNA: TGTGCCAGCAGCTCTGACAGCACCAGAATGAACACTGAAGCTTTCTTT.

This chain links TRBV12-3 or TRBV12-4 with TRBJ2-3, with TRBD2 matching 8 bases. The trim removed 6 bases at V and 6 bases at J, leaving 2 bases unmatched. This CDR3 has 12 residues. The CDR3, as DNA: TGTGCCAGCAGCTCTAGCGGGGATACGCAGTATTTT. Translated: CASSSSGDTQYF.

This clone has more than one count but fewer than ten. The rearrangement links TRBV6-2 or TRBV6-3 to TRBJ1-1; D possibly corresponds to TRBD1 (6 bases). The germline V gene encodes CDR1 MNHEY and CDR2 SVGEGT. The V end lost 2 bases, the J end lost 4 bases, and 14 bases lay between the germline ends. This CDR3 contains 15 residues. CDR3 DNA sequence: TGTGCCAGCAGTTACGGCAGGGGATTTCGCACTGAAGCTTTCTTT. Amino acids: CASSYGRGFRTEAFF.

The chain uses TRBV19 and TRBJ1-3; TRBD1 agrees at 7 bases. Germline CDR1 LNHDA, CDR2 SQIVND (reference sequence). V gave up 5 bases and J gave up 0 bases; unmatched junction bases: 13. The CDR3 is 18 residues long. The CDR3 reads CASSGGTDPYLSGNTIYF. In DNA form, the CDR3 reads TGTGCCAGTAGTGGAGGGACAGACCCGTACCTCTCTGGAAACACCATATATTTT.

The chain links TRBV19 to TRBJ1-2, with unresolved D. Trimming took 8 bases from V and 1 from J, leaving 11 bases between them. This CDR3 comprises 13 residues. Germline V gene sequence: CDR1 LNHDA, CDR2 SQIVND (reference sequence). Here the CDR3 DNA reads TGTGCCAGTGAGGACGGGAATAACTATGGCTACACCTTC. Protein product: CASEDGNNYGYTF.